Listed below are T cell receptor beta chains from one sample, sequenced in a study of OX40 agonist ivuxolimab in advanced cancers. The repertoire was sequenced with immunoSEQ multiplex PCR; TCRdb's copy has only in-frame clones and lacks some. The table lists about 40,000 clones, 88% of them singletons. Here the sequenced sample was CD4+ or CD8+ T cells sorted from blood, taken in a trial of the OX40 agonist ivuxolimab. The receptors shown here come from an adult with an advanced solid tumor such as melanoma, head and neck, liver or kidney cancer. CDR3s include the opening cysteine and the closing phenylalanine or tryptophan. A D gene is named only where the DNA matches it firmly. Not every row has a clone size; where given, it reads once, few, many or a size class.

v_call,j_call,clone_size,d_call,cdr3_aa,cdr3_nt
TRBV28,TRBJ1-1,-,-,CASSPLKGENTEAFF,TGTGCCAGCAGTCCCTTGAAAGGGGAGAACACTGAAGCTTTCTTT
TRBV11-3,TRBJ2-7,-,TRBD1,CASSLRGHPYEQYF,TGTGCCAGCAGCTTGAGGGGGCATCCCTACGAGCAGTACTTC
TRBV5-3,TRBJ1-5,once,-,CARSLIRIRDQPQHF,TGTGCCAGAAGCTTGATCCGGATTCGCGATCAGCCCCAGCATTTT
TRBV4-1,TRBJ2-7,-,-,CASSAAHRGGLHEQYF,TGCGCCAGCAGCGCTGCCCACAGGGGAGGTTTGCACGAGCAGTACTTC
TRBV15,TRBJ2-1,-,-,CATSSGGDEQFF,TGTGCCACCAGCAGTGGAGGGGATGAGCAGTTCTTC
TRBV21-1,TRBJ1-5,-,-,CASRFRTDSNQPQHF,TGTGCCAGCAGGTTCCGGACAGATAGCAATCAGCCCCAGCATTTT
TRBV5-6,TRBJ2-7,-,-,CASSLGQIVYEQYF,TGTGCCAGCAGCTTGGGTCAGATCGTCTACGAGCAGTACTTC
TRBV27,TRBJ2-6,-,-,CASSPGSGANVLTF,TGTGCCAGCAGCCCAGGTTCTGGGGCCAACGTCCTGACTTTC
TRBV7-9,TRBJ1-2,once,-,CASSGEGLNSYGYTF,TGTGCCAGCAGCGGGGAGGGATTAAACAGCTATGGCTACACCTTC
TRBV5-1,TRBJ2-3,once,TRBD2,CASSLREGPDTQYF,TGCGCCAGCAGCTTGAGGGAGGGCCCAGATACGCAGTATTTT
TRBV9,TRBJ2-1,-,-,CASSVAGSGGNEQFF,TGTGCCAGCAGCGTAGCGGGTAGCGGAGGGAATGAGCAGTTCTTC
TRBV29-1,TRBJ2-2,-,TRBD1,CSVTGTGGTGELFF,TGCAGCGTTACCGGGACAGGTGGAACCGGGGAGCTGTTTTTT
TRBV6-5,TRBJ2-7,-,-,CASSPLGGTAYEQYF,TGTGCCAGCAGTCCACTAGGGGGGACAGCCTACGAGCAGTACTTC
TRBV7-9,TRBJ1-2,-,-,CASSVTPSYGYTF,TGTGCCAGCAGCGTAACACCTTCCTATGGCTACACCTTC
TRBV11-1,TRBJ2-1,-,TRBD1,CASSLEQGWNEQFF,TGTGCCAGCAGCTTAGAACAGGGGTGGAATGAGCAGTTCTTC
TRBV11-2,TRBJ2-7,-,TRBD2,CASSYGLAGSYEQYF,TGTGCCAGCAGCTATGGACTAGCGGGAAGCTACGAGCAGTACTTC
TRBV21-1,TRBJ2-5,-,-,CASSKPLDSQETQYF,TGTGCCAGCAGCAAACCCTTGGACAGCCAAGAGACCCAGTACTTC
TRBV5-1,TRBJ2-1,once,-,CASSLSYMGVYNEQFF,TGCGCCAGCAGCTTGTCCTACATGGGAGTCTACAATGAGCAGTTCTTC
TRBV9,TRBJ2-1,-,TRBD2,CASSVGGRAHEQFF,TGTGCCAGCAGCGTAGGCGGGAGGGCACATGAGCAGTTCTTC
TRBV5-1,TRBJ2-1,-,TRBD1,CASSDTGTGSSYNEQFF,TGCGCCAGCAGCGACACCGGGACAGGGAGCTCCTACAATGAGCAGTTCTTC
TRBV2,TRBJ2-7,-,-,CASSPGASYEQYF,TGTGCCAGCAGCCCCGGGGCCTCCTACGAGCAGTACTTC
TRBV25-1,TRBJ2-5,-,-,CASSEGRTETQYF,TGTGCCAGCAGCGAGGGGAGAACAGAGACCCAGTACTTC